This is a list of T cell receptor beta chains from one sample in a study of blood T cells in healthy people across ages. One entry per CDR3 protein, called by TCRdb with MiXCR from the 5' RACE reads. The table includes over a million distinct CDR3 sequences, less than 25% detected once. These data also formed part of another study, on T cells of mothers and their children.

Sample: blood. The origin of the receptors is a girl aged 2-9 years in good health. The CDR3 runs from the conserved cysteine through the conserved F or W. The D gene is left open where the match is weak. Rows may omit the clone size; those that give it use once, few, many or a size class.

J gene,D gene,V gene,clone size,CDR3 protein,CDR3 DNA
TRBJ2-5,TRBD2,TRBV28,.,CASSPSGGAYF,TGTGCCAGCAGTCCCTCGGGAGGGGCGTACTTC
TRBJ2-1,.,TRBV2,.,CASRDTTYNEQFF,TGTGCCAGCAGGGATACTACGTACAATGAGCAGTTCTTC
TRBJ2-4,.,TRBV28,.,CASSFGGEIAKNIQYF,TGTGCCAGCAGTTTCGGAGGGGAAATAGCCAAAAACATTCAGTACTTC
TRBJ2-3,.,TRBV20-1,many,CSARDRSTDTQYF,TGCAGCGCTAGAGACAGGAGCACAGATACGCAGTATTTT
TRBJ1-1,.,TRBV7-9,.,CASSLSGEGAEAFF,TGTGCCAGCAGCTTGTCAGGGGAGGGCGCTGAAGCTTTCTTT
TRBJ2-3,.,TRBV13,.,CASSFHSYGVKNTQYF,TGTGCCAGCAGCTTCCACTCCTACGGGGTAAAGAACACGCAGTATTTT
TRBJ2-7,.,TRBV20-1,few,CSARVYRNPSYEQYF,TGCAGTGCTAGAGTTTACAGAAATCCTTCCTACGAGCAGTACTTC
TRBJ1-4,.,TRBV2,.,CASSDGTDEKLFF,TGTGCCAGCAGTGACGGGACTGATGAAAAACTGTTTTTT
TRBJ1-4,.,TRBV4-1,few,CASSPSMGQNNEKLFF,TGCGCCAGCAGCCCCTCTATGGGGCAGAATAATGAAAAACTGTTTTTT
TRBJ2-3,TRBD1,TRBV20-1,.,CSARDPGTAGRDTQYF,TGCAGTGCTAGAGACCCCGGGACAGCCGGACGGGATACGCAGTATTTT
TRBJ2-5,.,TRBV29-1,few,CSAALETQYF,TGCAGCGCCGCATTAGAGACCCAGTACTTC
TRBJ2-7,TRBD1,TRBV7-8,.,CASSADRGEGEDEQYF,TGTGCCAGCAGCGCCGACAGGGGCGAAGGGGAAGACGAGCAGTACTTC
TRBJ2-5,.,TRBV20-1,.,CSANKKTQYF,TGCAGTGCTAATAAGAAGACCCAGTACTTC
TRBJ2-1,TRBD2,TRBV20-1,few,CSANGRAVDEQFF,TGCAGTGCCAACGGGAGGGCCGTGGATGAGCAGTTCTTC
TRBJ2-2,TRBD1,TRBV7-9,few,CAGLRGDRARAGELFF,TGTGCCGGCCTGAGGGGAGACAGGGCTCGGGCCGGGGAGCTGTTTTTT
TRBJ2-1,.,TRBV14,.,CASSQDGTRKFF,TGTGCCAGCAGCCAAGACGGAACCCGTAAGTTCTTC
TRBJ2-5,.,TRBV5-1,few,CASSLDLVTGFPQYF,TGCGCCAGCAGCTTGGATCTAGTCACCGGGTTTCCCCAGTACTTC
TRBJ2-4,.,TRBV5-1,.,CASRHAGAGENIQYF,TGCGCCAGCAGGCACGCAGGGGCAGGGGAAAACATTCAGTACTTC
TRBJ2-4,TRBD2,TRBV4-2,once,CASRRAGGENIQYF,TGTGCCAGCAGGCGAGCGGGAGGCGAAAACATTCAGTACTTC
TRBJ2-1,.,TRBV5-1,few,CASSGLVGPGDNEQFF,TGCGCCAGCAGCGGACTAGTCGGTCCAGGGGACAATGAGCAGTTCTTC
TRBJ2-1,.,TRBV6-1,.,CASSSQTIGAGNEQFF,TGTGCCAGCAGCTCCCAGACTATCGGGGCGGGGAATGAGCAGTTCTTC
TRBJ2-4,.,TRBV4-2,few,CASSQGRSVAKNIQYF,TGTGCCAGCAGCCAAGGTAGAAGTGTAGCCAAAAACATTCAGTACTTC
TRBJ2-5,.,TRBV24-1,.,CATSDPTGFRETQYF,TGTGCCACCAGTGATCCTACAGGGTTTCGAGAGACCCAGTACTTC
TRBJ1-3,.,TRBV2,.,CASSEMGGGNTIYF,TGTGCCAGCAGTGAAATGGGCGGGGGAAACACCATATATTTT
TRBJ2-1,.,TRBV15,.,CATSRAGNEQFF,TGTGCCACCAGCAGAGCAGGCAATGAGCAGTTCTTC
TRBJ1-1,TRBD1,TRBV29-1,.,CSVLGTGDEAFF,TGCAGCGTTCTAGGGACAGGAGATGAAGCTTTCTTT
TRBJ2-1,.,TRBV7-3,.,CASSLVRKEKRNEQFF,TGTGCCAGCAGCTTAGTGAGAAAAGAGAAAAGGAATGAGCAGTTCTTC
TRBJ1-1,TRBD1,TRBV7-2,.,CASSLAPEGAYEAFF,TGTGCCAGCAGCTTAGCGCCGGAGGGGGCATATGAAGCTTTCTTT
TRBJ2-4,TRBD1,TRBV3-1,few,CASSLSSWGQGLNIQYF,TGTGCCAGCAGCCTCAGCTCATGGGGACAGGGCTTAAACATTCAGTACTTC
TRBJ2-1,TRBD2,TRBV5-4,.,CASPEGGLAEPAATIF,TGTGCCAGCCCCGAGGGCGGACTAGCGGAGCCAGCTGCCACGATCTTC
TRBJ2-3,TRBD2,TRBV5-1,.,CASSWPVLAGSTDTQYF,TGCGCCAGCAGCTGGCCGGTGCTAGCGGGAAGCACAGATACGCAGTATTTT
TRBJ1-2,.,TRBV12-3/TRBV12-4,.,CASSLVIRGYTF,TGTGCCAGCAGTTTAGTCATAAGGGGCTACACCTTC
TRBJ2-3,TRBD2,TRBV4-3,few,CASSQTPGLAVDTQYF,TGCGCCAGCAGCCAAACGCCGGGACTAGCGGTGGATACGCAGTATTTT
TRBJ2-5,.,TRBV11-2,.,CASSSHEYQETQYF,TGTGCCAGCAGCTCACACGAGTACCAAGAGACCCAGTACTTC
TRBJ2-1,TRBD2,TRBV7-2,few,CASSTPPSGGVHRENEQFF,TGTGCCAGCAGCACGCCTCCTAGCGGGGGGGTACACAGGGAGAATGAGCAGTTCTTC
TRBJ1-5,.,TRBV15,.,CATSRRDLSNQPQHF,TGTGCCACCAGCAGGCGGGACCTAAGCAATCAGCCCCAACATTTT
TRBJ1-2,.,TRBV12-3/TRBV12-4,.,CASSPAGSGLNYGYTF,TGTGCCAGCAGCCCCGCCGGGTCAGGCTTAAACTATGGCTACACCTTC
TRBJ1-2,.,TRBV9,.,CASSGTSNYGYTF,TGTGCCAGCAGTGGGACTTCAAACTATGGCTACACCTTC
TRBJ2-1,TRBD2,TRBV5-6,few,CASSPGGLAGYNEQFF,TGTGCCAGCAGCCCGGGGGGACTAGCGGGCTACAATGAGCAGTTCTTC